This T cell receptor (beta chain) was identified during a study of T cells in Graves' hyperthyroidism and ophthalmopathy. The CDR3 length is 14 residues. CDR1 MDHEN and CDR2 SYDVKM come from the germline V gene. V was shortened by 6 bases and J by 8 bases, with 19 bases between the two germline ends. RNA transcripts provided the source from which TCR beta CDR3 regions were amplified. TCR CDR3 regions were first amplified by RT-PCR with HTBI primers. MiXCR, applied by TCRdb to the multiplex PCR reads, yields one record per CDR3 protein. The sample includes roughly 250,000 distinct CDR3 sequences, more than 12% of them seen just once. Patients aged 18 to 65 with hyperthyroidism were newly diagnosed, with duration under 2 months. Patients were excluded because of uncontrolled infection, other autoimmune disease, pregnancy or lactation. Predating any ophthalmopathy symptoms, the blood sample was taken at first hyperthyroidism diagnosis.

There are many counts of this clonotype. The chain combines TRBV28 with TRBJ1-2; D gene ambiguous. Sequencing was performed on blood. This receptor was identified in a woman in her forties with Graves' hyperthyroidism that later progressed to Graves' ophthalmopathy. In DNA, the CDR3 is TGTGCCAGCAGATCCTCCGGCAAGGCGTTCGGCTACACCTTC. Protein: CASRSSGKAFGYTF.